This T cell receptor beta chain stems from a study of cytomegalovirus exposure and HLA in healthy donors. In the study overall: Unique TCRs from HLA-typed donors, 85 million to 100 million of them, were held in an early data release. Study-wide results and limits: TCR beta chain V- and J-gene trimming was linked, in a later analysis, to a missense variant in DCLRE1C. Cytomegalovirus status was reportedly diagnosed by the classifier with high specificity and sensitivity. It was only CMV serostatus that was available as immune exposure information.

Comment on this clone: The antigen is undetermined.

The PCR had 60 Vbeta and 13 Jbeta primers. Here immunoSEQ multiplex PCR was the method, and the copy in TCRdb shows in-frame clones only, minus some. The table lists about 42,000 clones. The clonotype was recovered from a man aged 30 to 39 in good health and CMV-seronegative. Sequenced input: PBMCs.

Here the CDR3 DNA reads TGTGCCAGTAGTACACGACAGGTATACACAGATACGCAGTATTTT. This translates into CASSTRQVYTDTQYF. The chain has TRBV19 and TRBJ2-3, with D possibly TRBD1 on 6 matching bases. The germline gives CDR1 LNHDA, CDR2 SQIVND (reference sequence). V gave up 4 bases and J gave up 2 bases, with 13 bases separating them. The CDR3 loop spans 15 amino acids.